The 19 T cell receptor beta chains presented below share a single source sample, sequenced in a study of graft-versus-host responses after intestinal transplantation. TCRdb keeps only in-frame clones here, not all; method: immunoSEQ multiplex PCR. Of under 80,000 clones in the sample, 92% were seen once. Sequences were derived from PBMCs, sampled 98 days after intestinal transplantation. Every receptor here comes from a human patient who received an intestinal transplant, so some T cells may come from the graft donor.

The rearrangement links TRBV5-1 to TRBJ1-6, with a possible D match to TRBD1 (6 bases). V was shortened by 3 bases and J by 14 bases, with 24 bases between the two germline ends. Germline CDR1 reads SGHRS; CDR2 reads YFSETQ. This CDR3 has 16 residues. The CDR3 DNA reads TGCGCCAGCAGCTCAGGAATGTCCGGGGGGCGCGGATCCCTCCACTTT. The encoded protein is CASSSGMSGGRGSLHF.

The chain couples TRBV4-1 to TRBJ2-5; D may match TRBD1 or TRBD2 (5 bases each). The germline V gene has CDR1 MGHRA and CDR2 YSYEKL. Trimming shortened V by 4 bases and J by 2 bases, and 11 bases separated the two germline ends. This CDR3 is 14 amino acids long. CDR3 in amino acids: CASSPGPQQETQYF. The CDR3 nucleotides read TGCGCCAGCAGCCCGGGACCTCAGCAAGAGACCCAGTACTTC.

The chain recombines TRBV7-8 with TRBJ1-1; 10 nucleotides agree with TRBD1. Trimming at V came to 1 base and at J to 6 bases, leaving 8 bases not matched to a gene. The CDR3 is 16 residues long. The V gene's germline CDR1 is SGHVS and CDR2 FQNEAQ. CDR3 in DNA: TGTGCCAGCAGCTTAGGGGGAGGGACAGGGGAAGCTGAAGCTTTCTTT. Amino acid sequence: CASSLGGGTGEAEAFF.

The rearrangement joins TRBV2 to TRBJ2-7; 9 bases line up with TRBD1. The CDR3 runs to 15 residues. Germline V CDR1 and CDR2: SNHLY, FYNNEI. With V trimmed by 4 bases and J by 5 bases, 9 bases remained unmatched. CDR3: CASSVRQGGINEQYF. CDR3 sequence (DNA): TGTGCCAGCAGTGTGCGACAGGGGGGGATCAACGAGCAGTACTTC.

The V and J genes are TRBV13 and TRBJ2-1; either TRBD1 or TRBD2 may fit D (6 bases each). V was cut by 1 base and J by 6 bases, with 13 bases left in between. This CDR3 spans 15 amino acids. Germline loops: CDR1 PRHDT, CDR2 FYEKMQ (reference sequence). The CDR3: CASSLATEGGNEQFF. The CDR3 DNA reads TGTGCCAGCAGCTTAGCTACGGAGGGGGGCAATGAGCAGTTCTTC. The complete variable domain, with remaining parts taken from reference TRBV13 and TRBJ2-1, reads AAGVIQSPRHLIKEKRETATLKCYPIPRHDTVYWYQQGPGQDPQFLISFYEKMQSDKGSIPDRFSAQQFSDYHSELNMSSLELGDSALYFCASSLATEGGNEQFFGPGTRLTVL.

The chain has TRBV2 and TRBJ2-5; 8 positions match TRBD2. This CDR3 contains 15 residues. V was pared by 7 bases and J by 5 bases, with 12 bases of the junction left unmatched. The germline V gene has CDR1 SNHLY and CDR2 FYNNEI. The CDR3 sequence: CASIREGLAGETQYF. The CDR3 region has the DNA TGTGCCAGCATCAGAGAGGGATTAGCGGGGGAGACCCAGTACTTC.

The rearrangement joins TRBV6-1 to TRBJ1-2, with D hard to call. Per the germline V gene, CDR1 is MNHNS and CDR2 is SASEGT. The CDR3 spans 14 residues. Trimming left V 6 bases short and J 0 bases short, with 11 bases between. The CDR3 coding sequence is TGTGCCAGCAGGTTCTCTGAGGCTAACTATGGCTACACCTTC. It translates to CASRFSEANYGYTF.

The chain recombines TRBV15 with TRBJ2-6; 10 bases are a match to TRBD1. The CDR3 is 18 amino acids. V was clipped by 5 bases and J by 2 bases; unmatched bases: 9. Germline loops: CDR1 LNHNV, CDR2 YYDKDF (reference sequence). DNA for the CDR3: TGTGCCACCAGCTGGCGGGGACAGGGGACGCCTGGGGCCAACGTCCTGACTTTC. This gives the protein CATSWRGQGTPGANVLTF.

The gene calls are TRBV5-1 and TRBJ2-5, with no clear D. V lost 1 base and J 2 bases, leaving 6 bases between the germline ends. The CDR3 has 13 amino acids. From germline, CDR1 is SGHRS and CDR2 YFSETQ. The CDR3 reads CASSLFTQETQYF. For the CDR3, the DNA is TGCGCCAGCAGCTTGTTTACTCAAGAGACCCAGTACTTC.

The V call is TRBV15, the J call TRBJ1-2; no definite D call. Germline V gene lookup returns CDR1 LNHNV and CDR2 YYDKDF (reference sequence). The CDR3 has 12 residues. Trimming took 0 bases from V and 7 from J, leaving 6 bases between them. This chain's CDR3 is CATSRETTGYTF. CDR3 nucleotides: TGTGCCACCAGCAGAGAGACAACTGGCTACACCTTC. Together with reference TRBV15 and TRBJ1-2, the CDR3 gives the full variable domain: DAMVIQNPRYQVTQFGKPVTLSCSQTLNHNVMYWYQQKSSQAPKLLFHYYDKDFNNEADTPDNFQSRRPNTSFCFLDIRSPGLGDTAMYLCATSRETTGYTFGSGTRLTVV.

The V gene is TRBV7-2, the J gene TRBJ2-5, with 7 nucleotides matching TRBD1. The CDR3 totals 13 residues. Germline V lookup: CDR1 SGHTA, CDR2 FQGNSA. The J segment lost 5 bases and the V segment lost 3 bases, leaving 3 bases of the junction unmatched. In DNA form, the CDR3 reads TGTGCCAGCAGCTTCGACAGGGAGGAGACCCAGTACTTC. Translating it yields CASSFDREETQYF.

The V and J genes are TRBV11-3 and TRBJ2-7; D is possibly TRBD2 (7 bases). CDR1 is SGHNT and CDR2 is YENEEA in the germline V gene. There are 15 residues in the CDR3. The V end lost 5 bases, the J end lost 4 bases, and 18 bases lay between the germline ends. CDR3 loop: CASSPPGGGPYEQYF. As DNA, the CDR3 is TGTGCCAGCAGCCCACCGGGCGGGGGCCCTTACGAGCAGTACTTC. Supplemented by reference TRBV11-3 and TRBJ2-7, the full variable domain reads EAGVVQSPRYKIIEKKQPVAFWCNPISGHNTLYWYLQNLGQGPELLIRYENEEAVDDSQLPKDRFSAERLKGVDSTLKIQPAELGDSAVYLCASSPPGGGPYEQYFGPGTRLTVT.

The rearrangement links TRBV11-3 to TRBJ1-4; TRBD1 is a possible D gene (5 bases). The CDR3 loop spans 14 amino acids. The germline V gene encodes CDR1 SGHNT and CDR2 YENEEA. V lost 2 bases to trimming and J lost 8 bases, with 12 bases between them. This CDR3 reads CASSLMTDREKLFF. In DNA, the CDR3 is TGTGCCAGCAGCTTAATGACAGACCGGGAAAAACTGTTTTTT.

DNA of the CDR3: TGTGCCAGCAGTTCAAGGACAGGGGTCTTCCTCACAGATACGCAGTATTTT. Protein sequence: CASSSRTGVFLTDTQYF. The chain carries TRBV27 and TRBJ2-3; 9 bases fit TRBD1. Germline CDR1 is MNHEY and CDR2 is SMNVEV (reference sequence). The CDR3 length is 17 residues. The J segment lost 2 bases and the V segment lost 4 bases, leaving 10 bases of the junction unmatched.

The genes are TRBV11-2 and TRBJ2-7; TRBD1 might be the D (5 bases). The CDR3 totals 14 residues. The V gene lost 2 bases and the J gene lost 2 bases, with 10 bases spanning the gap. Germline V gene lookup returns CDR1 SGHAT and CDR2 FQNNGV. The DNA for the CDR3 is TGTGCCAGCAGCTTATACAGGTCCCCCTACGAGCAGTACTTC. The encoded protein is CASSLYRSPYEQYF.

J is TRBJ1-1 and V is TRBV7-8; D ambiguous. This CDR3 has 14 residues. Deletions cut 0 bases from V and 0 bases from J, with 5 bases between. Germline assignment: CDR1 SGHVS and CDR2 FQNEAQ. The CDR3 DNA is TGTGCCAGCAGCTTAGCGGAAGTGAACACTGAAGCTTTCTTT. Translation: CASSLAEVNTEAFF.

CDR3 DNA: TGCGCCAGCAGCTTGGCCAATGGAGGGCCCGGCGAGCAGTACTTC. It yields the protein CASSLANGGPGEQYF. This chain connects TRBV5-1 to TRBJ2-7; tentatively, D is TRBD2 (6 bases). This CDR3 region has 15 residues. Germline V gives CDR1 SGHRS, CDR2 YFSETQ. Trimming shortened V by 0 bases and J by 6 bases, and 16 bases separated the two germline ends.

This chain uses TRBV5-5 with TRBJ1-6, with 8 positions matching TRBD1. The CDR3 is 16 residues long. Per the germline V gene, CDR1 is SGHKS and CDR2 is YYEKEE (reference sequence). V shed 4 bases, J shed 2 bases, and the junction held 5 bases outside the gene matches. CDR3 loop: CASSLPGGAYNSPLHF. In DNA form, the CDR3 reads TGTGCCAGCAGCCTTCCAGGGGGCGCCTATAATTCACCCCTCCACTTT.

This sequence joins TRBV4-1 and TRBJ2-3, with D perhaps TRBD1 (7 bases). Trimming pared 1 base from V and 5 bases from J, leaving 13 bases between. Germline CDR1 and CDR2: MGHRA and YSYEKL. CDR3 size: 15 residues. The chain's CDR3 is CASSQVSQGGDTQYF. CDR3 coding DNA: TGCGCCAGCAGCCAAGTTTCTCAGGGGGGAGATACGCAGTATTTT.